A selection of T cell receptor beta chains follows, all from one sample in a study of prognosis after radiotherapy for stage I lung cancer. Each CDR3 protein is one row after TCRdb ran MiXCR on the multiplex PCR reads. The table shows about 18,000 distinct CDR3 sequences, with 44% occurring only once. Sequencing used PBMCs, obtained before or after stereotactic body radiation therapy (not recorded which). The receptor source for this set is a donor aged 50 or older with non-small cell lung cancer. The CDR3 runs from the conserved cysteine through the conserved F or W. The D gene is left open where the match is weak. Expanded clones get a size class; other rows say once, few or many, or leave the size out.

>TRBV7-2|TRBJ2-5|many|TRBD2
TGTGCCAGCAGAACCACTAGCGGGAGAGGCGGAGGAGAGACCCAGTACTTC
CASRTTSGRGGGETQYF
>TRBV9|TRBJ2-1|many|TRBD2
TGTGCCAGCAGCCATACGGGGGGACTAGCGGTCAATGAGCAGTTCTTC
CASSHTGGLAVNEQFF
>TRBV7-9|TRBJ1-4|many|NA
TGTGCCAGCAGCGCACAGGGAGGCGGAGATGAAAAACTGTTTTTT
CASSAQGGGDEKLFF
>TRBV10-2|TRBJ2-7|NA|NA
TGCGCCAGCAGTGATGGGCCCAAGGAGCAGTACTTC
CASSDGPKEQYF
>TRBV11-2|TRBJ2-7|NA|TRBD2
TGTGCCAGCAGCTCCGGGACTAGCGGGGCCTACGAGCAGTACTTC
CASSSGTSGAYEQYF
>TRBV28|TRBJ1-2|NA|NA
TGTGCCAGCAGGTCAACCTCGAACTATGGCTACACCTTC
CASRSTSNYGYTF
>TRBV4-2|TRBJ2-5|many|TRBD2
TGTGCCAGCAGCCAATCCCCTAGCGGGGCCCAAGAGACCCAGTACTTC
CASSQSPSGAQETQYF
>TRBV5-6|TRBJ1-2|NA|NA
NA
CASRQQGHYGCTF
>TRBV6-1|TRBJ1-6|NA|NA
TGTGCCAACAGAAGTACCCCGAGCTCCTATAATTCACCCCTCCACTTT
CANRSTPSSYNSPLHF
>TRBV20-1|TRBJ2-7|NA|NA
TGCAGTGCTTCCCTGGACTGGGGCTACGAGCAGTACTTC
CSASLDWGYEQYF
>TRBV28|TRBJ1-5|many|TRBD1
TGTGCCAGGGACAGGGACAATCAGCCCCAGCATTTT
CARDRDNQPQHF
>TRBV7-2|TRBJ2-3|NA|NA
TGTGCCAGCAGCATCCAACAGAGCGGAATTGTGGGAGATACGCAGTATTTT
CASSIQQSGIVGDTQYF
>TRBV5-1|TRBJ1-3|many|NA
TGCGCCAGCAGCTCGGATTTGGGAGGCCAGCTTGGAAACACCATATATTTT
CASSSDLGGQLGNTIYF
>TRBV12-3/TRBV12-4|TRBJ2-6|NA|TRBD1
TGTGCCAGCAGACCTACAGGGGGCGTTTCTGGGGCCAACGTCATGACTTTC
CASRPTGGVSGANVMTF
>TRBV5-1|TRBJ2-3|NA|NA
TGCGCCAGCAGTGAGAGTCTCGCCCAGAGCACAGGTACGCAGTATTTT
CASSESLAQSTGTQYF
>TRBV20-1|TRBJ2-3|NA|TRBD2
TGCAGTGCCCCTCTAGCGGGAGGTTACACAGATACGCAGTATTTT
CSAPLAGGYTDTQYF
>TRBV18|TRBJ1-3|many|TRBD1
TGTGCCAGCTCACCAGCTGGGACAGTGACTGGAAACACCATATATTTT
CASSPAGTVTGNTIYF
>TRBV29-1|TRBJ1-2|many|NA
TGCAGCGTTGAAGATTGGGGCAGCAACTATGGCTACACCTTC
CSVEDWGSNYGYTF
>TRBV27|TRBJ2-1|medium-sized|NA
TGTGCCAGCAGTTTAGGACACCTCAATGAGCAGTTCTTC
CASSLGHLNEQFF
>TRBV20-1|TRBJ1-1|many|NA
TGCAGTGCTTTCTCCCCCCGTCGGGGAGGGAACACTGAAGCTTTCTTT
CSAFSPRRGGNTEAFF
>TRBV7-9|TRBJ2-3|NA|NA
TGTGCCAGCAGCTACACAGTGGATAAGCAGTATTTT
CASSYTVDKQYF
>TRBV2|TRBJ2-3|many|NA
TGTGCCAGCAGTGTTCGGGCAGATACGCAGTATTTT
CASSVRADTQYF
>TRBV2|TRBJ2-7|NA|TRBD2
TGTGCCAGCAGTGATGGAAGGACCGGGGGGTACGAGCAGTACTTC
CASSDGRTGGYEQYF
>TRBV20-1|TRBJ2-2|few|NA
TGCAGTGCTAGACCAGGCGTATTCACCGGGGAGCTGTTTTTT
CSARPGVFTGELFF
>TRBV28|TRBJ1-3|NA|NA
TGTGCCAGCAGTGAGGGCGTTGAGGACACCATATATTTT
CASSEGVEDTIYF
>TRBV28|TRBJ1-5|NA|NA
TGTGCCAGCAGTTTAGGTCAGAGCAATCAGCCCCAGCATTTT
CASSLGQSNQPQHF
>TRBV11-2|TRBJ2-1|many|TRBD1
TGTGCCAGCAGCTTCCTGGGACAGCACAATGAGCAGTTCTTC
CASSFLGQHNEQFF
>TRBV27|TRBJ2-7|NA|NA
TGTGCCAGCAGTTTATATCCGGGGGCGGGATACGAGCAGTACTTC
CASSLYPGAGYEQYF
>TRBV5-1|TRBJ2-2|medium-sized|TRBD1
TGCGCCAGCAGTGCGGGACAGGGGAGGATCGGGGAGCTGTTTTTT
CASSAGQGRIGELFF
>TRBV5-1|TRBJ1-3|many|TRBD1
TGCGCCAGCAGTTACGGGACAGCCACTGGAAACACCATATATTTT
CASSYGTATGNTIYF
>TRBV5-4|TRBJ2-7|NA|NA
TGTGCCAGCAGCACACAGGGATCCTACGAGCAGTACTTC
CASSTQGSYEQYF
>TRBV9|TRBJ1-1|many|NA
TGTGCCAGCAGCGTAAAGGGAGGTGGCACTGAAGCTTTCTTT
CASSVKGGGTEAFF
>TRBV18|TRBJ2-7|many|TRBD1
TGTGCCAGCTCACCAGAACAGGGGTTAATCTACGAGCAGTACTTC
CASSPEQGLIYEQYF
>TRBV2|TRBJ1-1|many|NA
TGTGCCAGACCCCAGGGTGGCACTGAAGCTTTCTTT
CARPQGGTEAFF
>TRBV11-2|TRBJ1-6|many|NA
TGTGCCAGCAGCCCGGGACCCTATAATTCACCCCTCCACTTT
CASSPGPYNSPLHF
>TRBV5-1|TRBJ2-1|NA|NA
TGCGCCAGCAGCTTGGTCCGCCTCAGATCCTACAATGAGCAGTTCTTC
CASSLVRLRSYNEQFF
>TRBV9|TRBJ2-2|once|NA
TGTGCCAGCAGCCCATATGGAGGGGTTAACACCGGGGAGCTGTTTTTT
CASSPYGGVNTGELFF
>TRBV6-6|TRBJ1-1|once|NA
TGTGCCAGCAGTTACTCGAGGCCGTATACTGAAGCTTTCTTT
CASSYSRPYTEAFF
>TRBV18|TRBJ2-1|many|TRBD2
TGTGCCAGCTCACTGACTAGCCAAGAGCAGTTCTTC
CASSLTSQEQFF
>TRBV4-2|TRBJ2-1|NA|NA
TGTGCCAGCAGCCAAGTTTGGTCGGGAGAGAAACACAATGAGCAGTTCTTC
CASSQVWSGEKHNEQFF
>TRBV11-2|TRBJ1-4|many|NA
TGTGCCAGCAGCTCTAGCGGTCAGTTAGACGAAAAACTGTTTTTT
CASSSSGQLDEKLFF
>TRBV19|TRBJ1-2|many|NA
TGTGCCAGTAGTTTGGGCCCAATCTCTGGCTACACCTTC
CASSLGPISGYTF
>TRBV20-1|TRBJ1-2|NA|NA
TGCAGTGCGACCGGGCCTCTTGGCTACACCTTC
CSATGPLGYTF
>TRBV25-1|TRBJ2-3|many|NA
TGTGCCAGCAGTGATGTTCGGGTAATCACAGATACGCAGTATTTT
CASSDVRVITDTQYF
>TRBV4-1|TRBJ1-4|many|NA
TGCGCCAGCAGCCAAGATTCCGGATCAACTAATGAAAAACTGTTTTTT
CASSQDSGSTNEKLFF
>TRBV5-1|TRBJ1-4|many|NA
TGCGCCAGCAGTGACACCTCAACTAATGAAAAACTGTTTTTT
CASSDTSTNEKLFF
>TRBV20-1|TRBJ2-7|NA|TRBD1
TGCAGTGCTCCACATCCGGGACAGGGGGCGGGCGAGCAGTACTTC
CSAPHPGQGAGEQYF
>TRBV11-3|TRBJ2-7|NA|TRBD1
TGTGCCAGCAGCTCGAGACAGGGGGCGTCGAGTGAGCAGTACTTC
CASSSRQGASSEQYF
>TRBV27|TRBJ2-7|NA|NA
TGTGCCAGCATCCTATCGGACTCCTACGAGCAGTACTTC
CASILSDSYEQYF
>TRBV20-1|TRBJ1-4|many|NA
TGCAGTGCTAGACGGGGTTTAACTAATGAAAAACTGTTTTTT
CSARRGLTNEKLFF
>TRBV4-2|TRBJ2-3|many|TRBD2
TGTGCCAGCAGCCAAATCCCGGGACTAGCGGGAGGTAGCCTCACAGATACGCAGTATTTT
CASSQIPGLAGGSLTDTQYF
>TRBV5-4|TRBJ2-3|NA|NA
TGTGCCAGCAGCTCGCATCCCCAAGTTTCAGATACGCAGTATTTT
CASSSHPQVSDTQYF
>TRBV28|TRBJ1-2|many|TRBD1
TGTGCCAGCAGTTTCGGGACAGGAAGCTATGGCTACACCTTC
CASSFGTGSYGYTF
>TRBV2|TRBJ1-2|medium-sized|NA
TGTGCCAGCAAAGGCTTTACCCAGGACTATGGCTACACCTTC
CASKGFTQDYGYTF
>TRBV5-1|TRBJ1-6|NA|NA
TGCGCCAGCAGCTTTGGTCGAGGGGTGTCGTCACCCCTCCACTTT
CASSFGRGVSSPLHF
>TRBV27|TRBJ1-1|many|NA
TGTGCCAGCAGTTACCGGGAGAACACTGAAGCTTTCTTT
CASSYRENTEAFF
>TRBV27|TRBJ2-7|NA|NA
TGTGCCAGCAGTTTATCGGCCCAGGTACTAGACGAGCAGTACTTC
CASSLSAQVLDEQYF